This T cell receptor (beta chain) derives from a study of cytomegalovirus exposure and HLA in healthy donors. Broader study findings: Many donors carried some public TCRs, although rarity characterized most TCR sequences. A few V segments could not be told apart, such as TRBV6-2 and TRBV6-3, and were left out. Sequencing likely produced, as an artifact, a cluster of highly shared sequence variants. By HLA locus, TCR association rates varied in a later analysis, with DRB1 showing the most and HLA-C the fewest.

Germline values: CDR1 SGDLS, CDR2 YYNGEE. Trimming cost V 0 bases and J 4 bases; bases outside gene matches: 1. The CDR3 is made up of 15 amino acids. PCR employed 60 Vbeta and 13 Jbeta primers. The repertoire was sequenced with immunoSEQ multiplex PCR; TCRdb's copy has only in-frame clones and lacks some. Of 210,000 or so clones in the sample, approximately 83% were seen once. Concerning this clone itself: Its antigen is undetermined.

The chain recombines TRBV9 with TRBJ2-1, with 10 bases matching TRBD1. Material: PBMCs. The sequence derives from a woman aged 45-65 years in good health and CMV-seropositive. For the CDR3, the DNA is TGTGCCAGCAGCGTAGTGGACAGGGGGTACAATGAGCAGTTCTTC. It translates to CASSVVDRGYNEQFF.